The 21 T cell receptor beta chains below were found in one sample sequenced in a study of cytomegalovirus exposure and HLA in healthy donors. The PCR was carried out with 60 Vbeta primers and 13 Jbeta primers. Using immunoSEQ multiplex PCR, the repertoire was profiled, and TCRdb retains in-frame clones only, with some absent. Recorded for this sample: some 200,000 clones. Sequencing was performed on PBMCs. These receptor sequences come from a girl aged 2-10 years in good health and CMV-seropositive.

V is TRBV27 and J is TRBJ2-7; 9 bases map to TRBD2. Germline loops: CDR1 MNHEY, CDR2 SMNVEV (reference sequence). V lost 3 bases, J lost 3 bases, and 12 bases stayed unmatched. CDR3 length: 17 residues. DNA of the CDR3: TGTGCCAGCAGTTTTCCCCAACGTAGCGGGAGAATCTACGAGCAGTACTTC. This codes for CASSFPQRSGRIYEQYF.

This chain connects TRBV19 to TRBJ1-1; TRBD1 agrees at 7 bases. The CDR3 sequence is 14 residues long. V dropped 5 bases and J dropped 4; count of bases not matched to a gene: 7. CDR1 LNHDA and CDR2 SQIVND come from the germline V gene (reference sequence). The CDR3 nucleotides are TGTGCCAGTAGTGCAGACAGGGAAGGCACTGAAGCTTTCTTT. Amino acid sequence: CASSADREGTEAFF.

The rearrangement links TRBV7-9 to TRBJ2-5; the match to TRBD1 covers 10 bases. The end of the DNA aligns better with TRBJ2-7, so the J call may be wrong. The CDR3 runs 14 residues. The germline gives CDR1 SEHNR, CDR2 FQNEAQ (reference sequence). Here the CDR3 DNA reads TGTGCCAGCAGCCTCGGACAGGGGGCCTACGAGCAGTACTTC. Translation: CASSLGQGAYEQYF.

The CDR3 bases are TGTGCCAGCAGTGTCCCGGGACAACGAATGGAGGGCTACACCTTC. Encoded protein: CASSVPGQRMEGYTF. The genes are TRBV2 and TRBJ1-2; D is possibly TRBD1 (6 bases). Germline loops: CDR1 SNHLY, CDR2 FYNNEI. The V end was cut by 4 bases, the J end by 8 bases, with 20 bases between. The length of the CDR3 is 15 residues.

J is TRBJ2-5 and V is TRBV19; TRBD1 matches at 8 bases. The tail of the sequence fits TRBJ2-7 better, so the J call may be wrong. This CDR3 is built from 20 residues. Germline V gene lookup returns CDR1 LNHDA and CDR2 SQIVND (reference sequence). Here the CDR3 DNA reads TGTGCCAGTAGTATCCTTCCCATCGGGACAGGTGGAACGTACTCCTACGAGCAGTACTTC. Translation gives CASSILPIGTGGTYSYEQYF.

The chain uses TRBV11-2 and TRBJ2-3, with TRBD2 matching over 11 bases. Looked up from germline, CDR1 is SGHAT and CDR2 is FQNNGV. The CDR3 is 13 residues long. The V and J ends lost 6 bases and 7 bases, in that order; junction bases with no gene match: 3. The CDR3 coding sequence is TGTGCCAGCAGACTAGCGGGAGTTTATACGCAGTATTTT. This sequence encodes CASRLAGVYTQYF.

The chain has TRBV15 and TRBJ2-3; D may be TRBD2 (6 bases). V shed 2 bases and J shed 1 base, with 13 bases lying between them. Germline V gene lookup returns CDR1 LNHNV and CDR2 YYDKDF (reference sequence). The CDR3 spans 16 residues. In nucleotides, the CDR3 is TGTGCCACCAGCAGATCCCCTAGCGATCGCACAGATACGCAGTATTTT. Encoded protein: CATSRSPSDRTDTQYF.

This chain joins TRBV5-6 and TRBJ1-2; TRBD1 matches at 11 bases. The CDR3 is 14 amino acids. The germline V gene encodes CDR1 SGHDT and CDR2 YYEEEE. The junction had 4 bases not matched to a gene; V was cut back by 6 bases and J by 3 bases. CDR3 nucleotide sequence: TGTGCCAGCATCGGACAGGGGGCATACTATGGCTACACCTTC. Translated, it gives CASIGQGAYYGYTF.

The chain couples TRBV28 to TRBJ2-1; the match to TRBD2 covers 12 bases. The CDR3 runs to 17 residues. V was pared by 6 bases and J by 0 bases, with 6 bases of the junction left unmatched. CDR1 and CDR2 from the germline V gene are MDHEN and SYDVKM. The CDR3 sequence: CASRGLAGVSSYNEQFF. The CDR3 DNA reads TGTGCCAGCAGGGGACTAGCGGGCGTAAGCTCCTACAATGAGCAGTTCTTC.

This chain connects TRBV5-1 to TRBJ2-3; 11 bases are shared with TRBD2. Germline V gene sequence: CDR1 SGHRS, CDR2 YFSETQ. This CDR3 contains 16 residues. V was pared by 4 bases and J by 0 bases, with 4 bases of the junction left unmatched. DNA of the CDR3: TGCGCCAGCAGCGCGGGACTAGCGGAAAGCACAGATACGCAGTATTTT. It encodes CASSAGLAESTDTQYF. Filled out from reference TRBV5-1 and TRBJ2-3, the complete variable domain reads KAGVTQTPRYLIKTRGQQVTLSCSPISGHRSVSWYQQTPGQGLQFLFEYFSETQRNKGNFPGRFSGRQFSNSRSEMNVSTLELGDSALYLCASSAGLAESTDTQYFGPGTRLTVL.

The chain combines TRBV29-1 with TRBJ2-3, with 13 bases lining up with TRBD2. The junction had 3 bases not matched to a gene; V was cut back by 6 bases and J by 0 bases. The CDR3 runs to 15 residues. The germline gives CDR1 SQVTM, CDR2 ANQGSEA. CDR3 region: CSVRTSGGSTDTQYF. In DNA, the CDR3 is TGCAGCGTGAGGACTAGCGGGGGAAGCACAGATACGCAGTATTTT.

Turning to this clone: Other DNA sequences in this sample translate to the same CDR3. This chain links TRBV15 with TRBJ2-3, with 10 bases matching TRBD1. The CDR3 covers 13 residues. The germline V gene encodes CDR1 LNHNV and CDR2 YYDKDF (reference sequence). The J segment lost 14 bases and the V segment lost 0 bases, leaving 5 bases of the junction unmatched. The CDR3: CATSRDSRDRGYF. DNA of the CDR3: TGTGCCACCAGCAGAGATTCCCGGGACAGGGGGTATTTT.

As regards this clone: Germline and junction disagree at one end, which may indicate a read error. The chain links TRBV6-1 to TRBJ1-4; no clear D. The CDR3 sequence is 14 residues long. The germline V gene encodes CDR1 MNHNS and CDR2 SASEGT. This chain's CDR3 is CASGEGPVSEKLFF. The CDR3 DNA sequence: TGTGCCAGCGGTGAAGGTCCCGTTAGTGAAAAACTGTTTTTT.

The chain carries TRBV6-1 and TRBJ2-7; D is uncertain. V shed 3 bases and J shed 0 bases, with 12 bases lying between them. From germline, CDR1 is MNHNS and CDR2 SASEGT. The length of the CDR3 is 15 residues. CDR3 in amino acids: CASSDAVASSYEQYF. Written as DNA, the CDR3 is TGTGCCAGCAGTGACGCGGTAGCCAGCTCCTACGAGCAGTACTTC.

The CDR3, as DNA: TGTGCCAGCAGCGGAGGTGGGACAGAGGGTTTTAGCTACACCTTC. Protein product: CASSGGGTEGFSYTF. V and J are TRBV7-9 and TRBJ1-2; 7 positions match TRBD1. This CDR3 comprises 15 residues. V shed 5 bases and J 9 bases; nucleotides not matched to a gene: 15. Looked up from germline, CDR1 is SEHNR and CDR2 is FQNEAQ (reference sequence). Full variable domain (rest looked up from reference TRBV7-9 and TRBJ1-2): DTGVSQNPRHKITKRGQNVTFRCDPISEHNRLYWYRQTLGQGPEFLTYFQNEAQLEKSRLLSDRFSAERPKGSFSTLEIQRTEQGDSAMYLCASSGGGTEGFSYTFGSGTRLTVV.

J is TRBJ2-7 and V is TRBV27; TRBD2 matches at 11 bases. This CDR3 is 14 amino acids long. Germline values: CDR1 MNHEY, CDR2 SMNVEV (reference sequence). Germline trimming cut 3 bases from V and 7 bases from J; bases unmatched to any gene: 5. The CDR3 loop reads CASSFVASGREQYF. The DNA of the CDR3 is TGTGCCAGCAGTTTTGTGGCTAGCGGGAGGGAGCAGTACTTC.

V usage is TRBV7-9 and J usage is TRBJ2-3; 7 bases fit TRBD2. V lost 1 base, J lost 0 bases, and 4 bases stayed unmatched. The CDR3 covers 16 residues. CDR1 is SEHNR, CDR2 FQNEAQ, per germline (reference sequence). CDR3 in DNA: TGTGCCAGCAGCTTAGTTCCTAGCGGAAGCACAGATACGCAGTATTTT. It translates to CASSLVPSGSTDTQYF.

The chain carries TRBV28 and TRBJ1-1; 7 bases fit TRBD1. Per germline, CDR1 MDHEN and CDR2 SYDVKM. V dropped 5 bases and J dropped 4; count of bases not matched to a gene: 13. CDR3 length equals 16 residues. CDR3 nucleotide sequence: TGTGCCAGCAGTCAACCTCCGACAGGGAAGGGCACTGAAGCTTTCTTT. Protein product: CASSQPPTGKGTEAFF.

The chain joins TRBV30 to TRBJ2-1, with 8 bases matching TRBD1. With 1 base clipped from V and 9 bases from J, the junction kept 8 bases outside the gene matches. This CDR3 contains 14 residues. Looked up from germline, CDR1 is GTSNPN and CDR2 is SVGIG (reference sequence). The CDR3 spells CAWSASWTGTEQFF. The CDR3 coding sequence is TGTGCCTGGAGTGCTTCATGGACAGGGACTGAGCAGTTCTTC.

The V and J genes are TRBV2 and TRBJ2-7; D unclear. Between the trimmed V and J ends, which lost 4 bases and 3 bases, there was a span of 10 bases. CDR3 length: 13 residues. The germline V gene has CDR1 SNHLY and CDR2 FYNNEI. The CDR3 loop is CASSVSLFYEQYF. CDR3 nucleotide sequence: TGTGCCAGCAGTGTCTCCCTGTTCTACGAGCAGTACTTC.

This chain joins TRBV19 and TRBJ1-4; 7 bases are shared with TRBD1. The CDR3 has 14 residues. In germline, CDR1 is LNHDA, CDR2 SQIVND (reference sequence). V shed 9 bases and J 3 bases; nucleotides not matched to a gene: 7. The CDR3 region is CARGVQGANEKLFF. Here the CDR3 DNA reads TGTGCCAGGGGGGTCCAGGGGGCTAATGAAAAACTGTTTTTT. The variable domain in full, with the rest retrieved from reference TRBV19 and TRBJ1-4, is DGGITQSPKYLFRKEGQNVTLSCEQNLNHDAMYWYRQDPGQGLRLIYYSQIVNDFQKGDIAEGYSVSREKKESFPLTVTSAQKNPTAFYLCARGVQGANEKLFFGSGTQLSVL.